This T cell receptor (beta chain) was obtained from a study of read filtering for tumor transcriptome and immune sequencing. Study observations and caveats: Sorted CD138-negative bone marrow cells were not purified T cells. Around 82% of IR-seq clonotypes had a single read, yet these held about 3.5% of reads. Compared with RNA-seq, IR-seq gave much higher clonotype depth and reliability.

Germline V gene data show CDR1 as SGHTS and CDR2 as YDEGEE. This CDR3 contains 14 residues. V lost 2 bases to trimming and J lost 2 bases, with 10 bases between them. This clonotype was detected only once. Its antigen is unidentified. Molecular barcoded adaptors covering alpha/delta and beta/gamma chains were used on approximately 400 ng RNA. TCRdb called the reads again in MiXCR, with one record for every CDR3 protein. The sample includes approximately 62,000 distinct CDR3 sequences, around 19% of them seen just once. The TCR comes from a donor at least 40 years old with multiple myeloma. V and J are TRBV5-8 and TRBJ1-2; a weak D match, TRBD1 (5 bases). Sequences were obtained from a population of CD138-negative cells sorted from bone marrow. The DNA for the CDR3 is TGTGCCAGCAGCTTAGCAGCAGGGAACTATGGCTACACCTTC. This gives the protein CASSLAAGNYGYTF.